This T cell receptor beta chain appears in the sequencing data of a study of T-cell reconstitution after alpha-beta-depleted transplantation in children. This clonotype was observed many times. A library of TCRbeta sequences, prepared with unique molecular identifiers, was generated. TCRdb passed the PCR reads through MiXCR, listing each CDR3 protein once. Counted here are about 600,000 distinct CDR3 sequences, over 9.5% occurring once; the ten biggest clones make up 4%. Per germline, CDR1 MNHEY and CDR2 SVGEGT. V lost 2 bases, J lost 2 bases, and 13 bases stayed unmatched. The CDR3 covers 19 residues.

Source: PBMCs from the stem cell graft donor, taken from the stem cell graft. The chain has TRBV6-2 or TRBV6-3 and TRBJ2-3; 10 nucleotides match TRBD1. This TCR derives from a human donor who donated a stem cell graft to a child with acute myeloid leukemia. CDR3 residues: CASSYPTGGLTRITDTQYF. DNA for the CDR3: TGTGCCAGCAGTTACCCGACAGGGGGCCTAACTAGGATCACAGATACGCAGTATTTT.